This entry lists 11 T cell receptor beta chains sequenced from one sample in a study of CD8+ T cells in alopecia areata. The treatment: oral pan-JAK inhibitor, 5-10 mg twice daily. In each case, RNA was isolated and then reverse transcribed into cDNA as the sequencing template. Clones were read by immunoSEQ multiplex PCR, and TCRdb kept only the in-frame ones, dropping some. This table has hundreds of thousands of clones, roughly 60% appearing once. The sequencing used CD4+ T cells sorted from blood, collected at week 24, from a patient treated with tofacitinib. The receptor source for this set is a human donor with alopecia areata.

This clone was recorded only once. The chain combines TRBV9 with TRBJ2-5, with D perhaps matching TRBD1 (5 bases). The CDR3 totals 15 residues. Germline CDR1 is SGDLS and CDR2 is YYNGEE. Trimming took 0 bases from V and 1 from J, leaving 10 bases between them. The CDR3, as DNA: TGTGCCAGCAGCGTAGAACCGACAGTCCAAGAGACCCAGTACTTC. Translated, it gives CASSVEPTVQETQYF.

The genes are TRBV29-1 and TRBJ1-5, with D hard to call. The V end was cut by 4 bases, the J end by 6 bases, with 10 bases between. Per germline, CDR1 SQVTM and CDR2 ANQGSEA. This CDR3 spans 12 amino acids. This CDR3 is CSVGGNGQPQHF. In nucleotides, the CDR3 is TGCAGCGTTGGGGGAAATGGTCAGCCCCAGCATTTT.

CDR3 sequence reads: CASSPTGSYNEQFF. The DNA of the CDR3 is TGTGCCAGCAGTCCGACAGGCTCCTACAATGAGCAGTTCTTC. This rearrangement joins TRBV7-2 to TRBJ2-1; the D gene is possibly TRBD1 (6 bases). Germline CDR1 is SGHTA and CDR2 is FQGNSA. V was trimmed by 6 bases and J by 0 bases, leaving 9 bases between them. The CDR3 sequence is 14 residues long.

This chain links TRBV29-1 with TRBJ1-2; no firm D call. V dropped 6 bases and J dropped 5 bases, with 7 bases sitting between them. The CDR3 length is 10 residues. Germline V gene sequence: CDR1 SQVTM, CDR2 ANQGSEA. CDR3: CSVREYGYTF. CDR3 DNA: TGCAGCGTCCGAGAATATGGCTACACCTTC.

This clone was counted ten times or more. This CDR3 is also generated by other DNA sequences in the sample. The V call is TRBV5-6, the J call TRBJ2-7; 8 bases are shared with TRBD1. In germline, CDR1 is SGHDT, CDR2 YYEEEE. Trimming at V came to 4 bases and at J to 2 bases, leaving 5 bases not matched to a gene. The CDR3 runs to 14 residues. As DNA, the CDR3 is TGTGCCAGCAGCCTTGGACAGGGCGCCTACGAGCAGTACTTC. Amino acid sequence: CASSLGQGAYEQYF.

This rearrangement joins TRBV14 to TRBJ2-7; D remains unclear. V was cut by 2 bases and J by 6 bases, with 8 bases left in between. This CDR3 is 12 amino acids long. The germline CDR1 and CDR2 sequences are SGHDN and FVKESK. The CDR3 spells CASSQLGGEQYF. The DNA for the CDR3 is TGTGCCAGCAGCCAATTGGGTGGCGAGCAGTACTTC.

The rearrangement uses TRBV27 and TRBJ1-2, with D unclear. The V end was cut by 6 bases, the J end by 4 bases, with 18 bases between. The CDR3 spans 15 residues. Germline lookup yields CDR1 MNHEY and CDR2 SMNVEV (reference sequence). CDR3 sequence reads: CASRIHDRRRYGYTF. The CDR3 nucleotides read TGTGCCAGCAGAATCCACGACCGGCGTCGCTATGGCTACACCTTC.

CDR3 amino acids: CASSPRGTSGQETQYF. DNA of the CDR3: TGTGCCAGCAGCCCCCGGGGGACTAGCGGCCAAGAGACCCAGTACTTC. The V call is TRBV7-8, the J call TRBJ2-5, with 11 bases matching TRBD2. The CDR3 has 16 residues. CDR1 and CDR2 (germline): SGHVS, FQNEAQ. V lost 5 bases and J lost 1; bases outside the gene matches: 6. Full variable domain (missing parts from reference TRBV7-8 and TRBJ2-5): GAGVSQSPRYKVAKRGQDVALRCDPISGHVSLFWYQQALGQGPEFLTYFQNEAQLDKSGLPSDRFFAERPEGSVSTLKIQRTQQEDSAVYLCASSPRGTSGQETQYFGPGTRLLVL.

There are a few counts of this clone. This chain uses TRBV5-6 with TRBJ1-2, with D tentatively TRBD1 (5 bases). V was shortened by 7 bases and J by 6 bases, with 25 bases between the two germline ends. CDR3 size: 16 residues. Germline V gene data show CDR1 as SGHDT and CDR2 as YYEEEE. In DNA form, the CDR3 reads TGTGCCAGCCGACAGTCCCCCGGTGCCATCGGACATGGCTACACCTTC. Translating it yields CASRQSPGAIGHGYTF. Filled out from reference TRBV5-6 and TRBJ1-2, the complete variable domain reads DAGVTQSPTHLIKTRGQQVTLRCSPKSGHDTVSWYQQALGQGPQFIFQYYEEEERQRGNFPDRFSGHQFPNYSSELNVNALLLGDSALYLCASRQSPGAIGHGYTFGSGTRLTVV.

CDR3 loop: CASSSDRGRYGYTF. In nucleotides, the CDR3 is TGTGCCAGCAGCTCGGACAGGGGGCGTTATGGCTACACCTTC. The chain links TRBV7-2 to TRBJ1-2; 11 positions agree with TRBD1. Per germline, CDR1 SGHTA and CDR2 FQGNSA. CDR3 length equals 14 residues. The junction had 3 bases not matched to a gene; V was cut back by 4 bases and J by 5 bases.

The CDR3 loop reads CASSQWTANSPLHF. The CDR3 nucleotides read TGCGCCAGCAGCCAATGGACAGCCAATTCACCCCTCCACTTT. J is TRBJ1-6 and V is TRBV4-3, with D possibly being TRBD1 (6 bases). This CDR3 has 14 residues. Germline V gene sequence: CDR1 LGHNA, CDR2 YSLEER. Trimming removed 2 bases at V and 7 bases at J, with 9 bases between.